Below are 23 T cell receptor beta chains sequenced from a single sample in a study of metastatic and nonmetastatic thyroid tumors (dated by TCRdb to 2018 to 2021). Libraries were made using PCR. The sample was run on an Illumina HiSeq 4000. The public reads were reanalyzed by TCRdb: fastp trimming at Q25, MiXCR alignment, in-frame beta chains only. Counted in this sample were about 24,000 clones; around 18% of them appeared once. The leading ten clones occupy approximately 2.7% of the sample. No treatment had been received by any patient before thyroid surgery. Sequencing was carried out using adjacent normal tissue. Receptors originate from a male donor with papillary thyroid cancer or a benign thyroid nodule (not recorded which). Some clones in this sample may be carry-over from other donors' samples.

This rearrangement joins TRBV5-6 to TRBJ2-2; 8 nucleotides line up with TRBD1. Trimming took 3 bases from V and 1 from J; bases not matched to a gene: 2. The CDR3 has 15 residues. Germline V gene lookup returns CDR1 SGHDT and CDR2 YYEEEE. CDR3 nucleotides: TGTGCCAGCAGCTCTGACAGGGGGAACACCGGGGAGCTGTTTTTT. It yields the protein CASSSDRGNTGELFF.

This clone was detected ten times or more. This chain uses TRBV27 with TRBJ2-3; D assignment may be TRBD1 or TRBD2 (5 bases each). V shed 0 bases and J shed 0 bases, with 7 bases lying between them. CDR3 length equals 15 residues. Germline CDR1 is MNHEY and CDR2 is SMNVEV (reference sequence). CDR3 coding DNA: TGTGCCAGCAGTTTATCGAGGGGTAGCACAGATACGCAGTATTTT. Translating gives CASSLSRGSTDTQYF.

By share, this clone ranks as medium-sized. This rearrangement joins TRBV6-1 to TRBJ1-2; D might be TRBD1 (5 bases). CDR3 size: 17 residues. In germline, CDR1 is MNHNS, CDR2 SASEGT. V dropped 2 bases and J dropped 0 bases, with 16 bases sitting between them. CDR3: CASSEYRDLLSNYGYTF. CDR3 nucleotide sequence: TGTGCCAGCAGTGAATACCGGGACCTCCTTTCTAACTATGGCTACACCTTC.

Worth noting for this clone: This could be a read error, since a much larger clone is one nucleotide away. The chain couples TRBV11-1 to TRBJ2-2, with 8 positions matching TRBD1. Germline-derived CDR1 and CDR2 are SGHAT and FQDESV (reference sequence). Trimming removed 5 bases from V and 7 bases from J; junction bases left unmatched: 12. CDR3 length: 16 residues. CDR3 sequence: CASSPPVTGEFGELFF. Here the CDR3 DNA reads TGTGCCAGCAGCCCCCCCGTGACAGGGGAATTCGGGGAGCTGTTTTTT.

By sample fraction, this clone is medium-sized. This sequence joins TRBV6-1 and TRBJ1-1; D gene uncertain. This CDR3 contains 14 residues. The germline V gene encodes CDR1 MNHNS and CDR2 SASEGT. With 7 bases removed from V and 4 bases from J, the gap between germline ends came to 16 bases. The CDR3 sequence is CASTKFPGSTEAFF. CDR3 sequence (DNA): TGTGCCAGCACCAAATTTCCGGGAAGCACTGAAGCTTTCTTT.

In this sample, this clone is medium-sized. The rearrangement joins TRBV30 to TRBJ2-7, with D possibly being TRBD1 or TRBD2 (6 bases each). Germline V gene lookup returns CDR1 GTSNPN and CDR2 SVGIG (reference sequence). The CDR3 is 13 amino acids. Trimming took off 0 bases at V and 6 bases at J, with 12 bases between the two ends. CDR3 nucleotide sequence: TGTGCCTGGAGTGTACTGGGGGGCCGCGAGCAGTACGTC. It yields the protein CAWSVLGGREQYV.

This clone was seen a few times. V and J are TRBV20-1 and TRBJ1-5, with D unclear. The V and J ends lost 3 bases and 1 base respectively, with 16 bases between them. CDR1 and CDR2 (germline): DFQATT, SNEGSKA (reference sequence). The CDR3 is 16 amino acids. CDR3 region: CSASWGLGNSNQPQHF. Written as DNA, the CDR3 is TGCAGTGCTAGTTGGGGTCTAGGTAACAGCAATCAGCCCCAGCATTTT.

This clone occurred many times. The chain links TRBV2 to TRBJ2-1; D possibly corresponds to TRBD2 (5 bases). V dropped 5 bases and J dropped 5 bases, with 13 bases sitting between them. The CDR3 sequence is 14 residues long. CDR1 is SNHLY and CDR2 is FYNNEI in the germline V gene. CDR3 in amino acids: CASSTDYHNNEQFF. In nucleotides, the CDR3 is TGTGCCAGCAGTACAGACTACCATAACAATGAGCAGTTCTTC. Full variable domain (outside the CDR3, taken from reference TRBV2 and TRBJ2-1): EPEVTQTPSHQVTQMGQEVILRCVPISNHLYFYWYRQILGQKVEFLVSFYNNEISEKSEIFDDQFSVERPDGSNFTLKIRSTKLEDSAMYFCASSTDYHNNEQFFGPGTRLTVL.

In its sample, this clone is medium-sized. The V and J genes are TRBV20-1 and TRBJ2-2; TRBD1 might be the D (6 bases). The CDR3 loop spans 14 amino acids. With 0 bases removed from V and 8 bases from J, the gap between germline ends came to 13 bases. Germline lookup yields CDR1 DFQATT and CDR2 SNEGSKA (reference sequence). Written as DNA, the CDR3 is TGCAGTGCTAGAGATCCTCAGGGGCCGGGGGAGCTGTTTTTT. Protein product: CSARDPQGPGELFF.

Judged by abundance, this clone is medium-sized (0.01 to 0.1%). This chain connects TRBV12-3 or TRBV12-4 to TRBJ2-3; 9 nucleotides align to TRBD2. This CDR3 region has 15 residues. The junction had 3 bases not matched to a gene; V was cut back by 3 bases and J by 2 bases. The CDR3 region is CASSLASGITDTQYF. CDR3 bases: TGTGCCAGCAGTTTGGCTAGCGGGATCACAGATACGCAGTATTTT.

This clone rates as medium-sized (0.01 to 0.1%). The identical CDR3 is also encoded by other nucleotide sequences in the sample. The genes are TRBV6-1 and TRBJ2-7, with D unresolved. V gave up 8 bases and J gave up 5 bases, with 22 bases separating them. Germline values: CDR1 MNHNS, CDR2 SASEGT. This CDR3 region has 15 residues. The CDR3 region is CASCLGWPFEDEQYV. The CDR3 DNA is TGTGCCAGCTGCCTCGGGTGGCCGTTTGAGGACGAGCAGTACGTC.

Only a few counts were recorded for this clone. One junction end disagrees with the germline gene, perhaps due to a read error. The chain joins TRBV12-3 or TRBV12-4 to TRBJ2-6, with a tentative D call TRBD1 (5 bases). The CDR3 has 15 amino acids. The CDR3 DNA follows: TGTGCCAGCAGTTTTCGGATGGCTGGGGCCAACTTCCTGACTTTC. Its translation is CASSFRMAGANFLTF.

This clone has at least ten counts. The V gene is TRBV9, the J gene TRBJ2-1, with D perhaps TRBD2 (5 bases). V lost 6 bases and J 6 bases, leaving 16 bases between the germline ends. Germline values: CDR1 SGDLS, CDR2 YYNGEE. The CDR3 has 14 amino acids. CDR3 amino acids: CASTSGSRSNEQFF. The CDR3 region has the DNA TGTGCCAGCACCTCGGGGAGCCGTTCCAATGAGCAGTTCTTC.

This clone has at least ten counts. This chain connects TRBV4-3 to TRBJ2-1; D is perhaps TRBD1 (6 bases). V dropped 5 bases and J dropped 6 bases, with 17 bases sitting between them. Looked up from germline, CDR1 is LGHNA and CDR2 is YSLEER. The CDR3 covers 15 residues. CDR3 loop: CASSATSRGFNEQFF. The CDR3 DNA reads TGCGCCAGCAGCGCAACCTCGAGGGGGTTCAATGAGCAGTTCTTC.

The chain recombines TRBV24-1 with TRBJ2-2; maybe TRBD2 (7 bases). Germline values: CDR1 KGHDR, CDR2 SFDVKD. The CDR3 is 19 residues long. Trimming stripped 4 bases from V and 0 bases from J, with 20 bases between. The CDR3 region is CATSEPPSRGGTNTGELFF. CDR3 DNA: TGTGCCACCAGTGAACCCCCCTCCAGGGGAGGGACGAACACCGGGGAGCTGTTTTTT.

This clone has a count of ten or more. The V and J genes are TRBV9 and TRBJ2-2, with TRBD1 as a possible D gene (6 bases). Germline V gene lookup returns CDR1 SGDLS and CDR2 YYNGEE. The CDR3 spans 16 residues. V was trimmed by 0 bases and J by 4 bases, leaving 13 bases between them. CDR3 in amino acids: CASSVGRDTGTGELFF. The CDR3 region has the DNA TGTGCCAGCAGCGTAGGTCGGGACACGGGCACCGGGGAGCTGTTTTTT.

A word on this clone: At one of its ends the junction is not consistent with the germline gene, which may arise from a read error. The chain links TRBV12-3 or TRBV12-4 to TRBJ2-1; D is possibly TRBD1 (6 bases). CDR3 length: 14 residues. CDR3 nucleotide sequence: TGTGCCAGCAGCGGCCGGGACACCTACAACGAGCAGTTCTTC. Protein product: CASSGRDTYNEQFF.

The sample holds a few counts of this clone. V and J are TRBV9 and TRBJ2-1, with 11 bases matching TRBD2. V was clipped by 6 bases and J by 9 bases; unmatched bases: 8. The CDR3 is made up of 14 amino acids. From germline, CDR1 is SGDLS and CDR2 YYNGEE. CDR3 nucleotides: TGTGCCAGCAACAGGGGGACTAGCGGTAGTGAGCAGTTCTTC. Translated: CASNRGTSGSEQFF. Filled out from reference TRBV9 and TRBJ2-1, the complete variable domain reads DSGVTQTPKHLITATGQRVTLRCSPRSGDLSVYWYQQSLDQGLQFLIQYYNGEERAKGNILERFSAQQFPDLHSELNLSSLELGDSALYFCASNRGTSGSEQFFGPGTRLTVL.

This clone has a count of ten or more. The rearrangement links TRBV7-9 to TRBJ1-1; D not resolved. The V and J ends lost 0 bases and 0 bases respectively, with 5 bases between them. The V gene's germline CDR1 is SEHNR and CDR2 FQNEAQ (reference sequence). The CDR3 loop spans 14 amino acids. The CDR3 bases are TGTGCCAGCAGCTTAGCACTGATGAACACTGAAGCTTTCTTT. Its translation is CASSLALMNTEAFF.

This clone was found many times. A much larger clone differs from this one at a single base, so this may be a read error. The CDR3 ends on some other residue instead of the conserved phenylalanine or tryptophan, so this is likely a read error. This CDR3 reads CASSLGTANNSPLHL. For the CDR3, the DNA is TGTGCCAGCAGTTTAGGGACAGCGAATAATTCACCCCTCCACCTT. V and J are TRBV12-3 or TRBV12-4 and TRBJ1-6; tentative D call: TRBD1 (6 bases). V was pared by 1 base and J by 5 bases, with 9 bases between. This CDR3 has 15 amino acids.

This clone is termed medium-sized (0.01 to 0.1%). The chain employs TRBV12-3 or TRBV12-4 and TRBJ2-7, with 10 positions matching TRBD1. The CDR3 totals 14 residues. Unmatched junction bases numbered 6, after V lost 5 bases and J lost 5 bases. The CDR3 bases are TGTGCCAGCAGTCCGGGACAGGGGATCCACGAGCAGTACTTC. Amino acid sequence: CASSPGQGIHEQYF.

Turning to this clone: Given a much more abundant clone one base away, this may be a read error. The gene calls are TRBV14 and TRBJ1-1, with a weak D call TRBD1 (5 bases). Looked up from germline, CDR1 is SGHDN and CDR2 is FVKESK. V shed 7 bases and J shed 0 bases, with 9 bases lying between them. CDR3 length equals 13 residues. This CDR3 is CASTMGVNTEAFF. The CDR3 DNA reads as TGTGCCAGCACCATGGGGGTGAACACTGAAGCTTTCTTT.

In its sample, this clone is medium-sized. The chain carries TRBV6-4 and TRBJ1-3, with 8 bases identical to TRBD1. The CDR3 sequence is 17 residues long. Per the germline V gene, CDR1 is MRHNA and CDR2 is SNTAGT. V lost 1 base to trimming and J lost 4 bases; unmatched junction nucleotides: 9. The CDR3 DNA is TGTGCCAGCAGTGACTGCCCCCGACAGGGGCAAGGAAACACCATATATTTT. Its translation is CASSDCPRQGQGNTIYF.